What follows is one T cell receptor (beta chain) and its context. Assay used: immunoSEQ multiplex PCR; TCRdb lists only in-frame clones, some missing. The sample includes more than 95,000 clones, roughly 72% of them seen just once. The CDR3 contains 15 residues. CDR1 PRHDT and CDR2 FYEKMQ come from the germline V gene (reference sequence). V gave up 2 bases and J gave up 1 base, with 11 bases separating them. This entry is derived from a study of blood T cell repertoires in COVID-19. At the level of the study: Sample material is recorded as cDNA or gDNA derived from T cells, B-cell-depleted T cells, or PBMCs.

The chain links TRBV13 to TRBJ1-2; D not resolved. Sequenced material: peripheral blood. The receptor was derived from a man between 60 and 70 years old with acute or convalescent COVID-19. CDR3 amino acids: CASSLQPVFNYGYTF. The DNA for the CDR3 is TGTGCCAGCAGCTTACAACCAGTATTTAACTATGGCTACACCTTC.